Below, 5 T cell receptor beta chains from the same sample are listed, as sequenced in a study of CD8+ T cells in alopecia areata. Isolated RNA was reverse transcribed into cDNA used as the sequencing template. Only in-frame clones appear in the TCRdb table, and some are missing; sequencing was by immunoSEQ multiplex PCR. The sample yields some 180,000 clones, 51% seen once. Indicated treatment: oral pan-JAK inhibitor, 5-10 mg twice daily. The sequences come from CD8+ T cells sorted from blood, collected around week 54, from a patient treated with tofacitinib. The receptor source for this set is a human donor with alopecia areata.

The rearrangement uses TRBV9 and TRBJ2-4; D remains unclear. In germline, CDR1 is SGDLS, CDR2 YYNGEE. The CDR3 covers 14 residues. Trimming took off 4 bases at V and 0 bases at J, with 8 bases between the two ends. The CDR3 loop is CASSPALAKNIQYF. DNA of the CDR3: TGTGCCAGCAGCCCGGCGTTAGCCAAAAACATTCAGTACTTC.

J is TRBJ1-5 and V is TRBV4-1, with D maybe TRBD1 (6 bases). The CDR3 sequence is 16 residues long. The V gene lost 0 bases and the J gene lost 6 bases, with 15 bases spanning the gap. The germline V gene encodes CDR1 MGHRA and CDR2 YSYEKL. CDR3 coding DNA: TGCGCCAGCAGCCAAGAGGGGGCACAGGGAAGTCAGCCCCAGCATTTT. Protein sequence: CASSQEGAQGSQPQHF.

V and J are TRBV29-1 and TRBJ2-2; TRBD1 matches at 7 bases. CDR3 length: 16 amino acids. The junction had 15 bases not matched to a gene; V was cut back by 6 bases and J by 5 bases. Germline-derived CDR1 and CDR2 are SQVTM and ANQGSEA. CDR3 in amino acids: CSVPAQGVRGTGELFF. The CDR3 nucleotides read TGCAGCGTCCCAGCTCAGGGGGTGCGTGGAACCGGGGAGCTGTTTTTT.

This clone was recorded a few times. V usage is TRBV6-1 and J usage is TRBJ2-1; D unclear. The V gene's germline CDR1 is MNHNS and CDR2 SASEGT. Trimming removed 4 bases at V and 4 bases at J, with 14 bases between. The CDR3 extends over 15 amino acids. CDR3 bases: TGTGCCAGCAGTGCTACCCGAAAGGGTTACAATGAGCAGTTCTTC. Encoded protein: CASSATRKGYNEQFF.

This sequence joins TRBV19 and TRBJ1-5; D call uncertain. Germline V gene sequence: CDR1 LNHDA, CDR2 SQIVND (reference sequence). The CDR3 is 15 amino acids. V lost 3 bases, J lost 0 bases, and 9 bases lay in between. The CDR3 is CASSMTPYSNQPQHF. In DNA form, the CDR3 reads TGTGCCAGTAGTATGACGCCCTATAGCAATCAGCCCCAGCATTTT.